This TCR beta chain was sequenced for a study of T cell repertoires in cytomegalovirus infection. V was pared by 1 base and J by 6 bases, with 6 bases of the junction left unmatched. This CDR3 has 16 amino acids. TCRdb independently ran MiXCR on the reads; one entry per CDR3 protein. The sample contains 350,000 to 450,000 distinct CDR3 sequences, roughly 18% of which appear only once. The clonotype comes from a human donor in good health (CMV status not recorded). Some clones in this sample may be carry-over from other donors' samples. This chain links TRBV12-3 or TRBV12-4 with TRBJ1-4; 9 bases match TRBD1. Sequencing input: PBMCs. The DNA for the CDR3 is TGTGCCAGCAGTTTAGGGGGGACAGGGTTTGATGAAAAACTGTTTTTT. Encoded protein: CASSLGGTGFDEKLFF.